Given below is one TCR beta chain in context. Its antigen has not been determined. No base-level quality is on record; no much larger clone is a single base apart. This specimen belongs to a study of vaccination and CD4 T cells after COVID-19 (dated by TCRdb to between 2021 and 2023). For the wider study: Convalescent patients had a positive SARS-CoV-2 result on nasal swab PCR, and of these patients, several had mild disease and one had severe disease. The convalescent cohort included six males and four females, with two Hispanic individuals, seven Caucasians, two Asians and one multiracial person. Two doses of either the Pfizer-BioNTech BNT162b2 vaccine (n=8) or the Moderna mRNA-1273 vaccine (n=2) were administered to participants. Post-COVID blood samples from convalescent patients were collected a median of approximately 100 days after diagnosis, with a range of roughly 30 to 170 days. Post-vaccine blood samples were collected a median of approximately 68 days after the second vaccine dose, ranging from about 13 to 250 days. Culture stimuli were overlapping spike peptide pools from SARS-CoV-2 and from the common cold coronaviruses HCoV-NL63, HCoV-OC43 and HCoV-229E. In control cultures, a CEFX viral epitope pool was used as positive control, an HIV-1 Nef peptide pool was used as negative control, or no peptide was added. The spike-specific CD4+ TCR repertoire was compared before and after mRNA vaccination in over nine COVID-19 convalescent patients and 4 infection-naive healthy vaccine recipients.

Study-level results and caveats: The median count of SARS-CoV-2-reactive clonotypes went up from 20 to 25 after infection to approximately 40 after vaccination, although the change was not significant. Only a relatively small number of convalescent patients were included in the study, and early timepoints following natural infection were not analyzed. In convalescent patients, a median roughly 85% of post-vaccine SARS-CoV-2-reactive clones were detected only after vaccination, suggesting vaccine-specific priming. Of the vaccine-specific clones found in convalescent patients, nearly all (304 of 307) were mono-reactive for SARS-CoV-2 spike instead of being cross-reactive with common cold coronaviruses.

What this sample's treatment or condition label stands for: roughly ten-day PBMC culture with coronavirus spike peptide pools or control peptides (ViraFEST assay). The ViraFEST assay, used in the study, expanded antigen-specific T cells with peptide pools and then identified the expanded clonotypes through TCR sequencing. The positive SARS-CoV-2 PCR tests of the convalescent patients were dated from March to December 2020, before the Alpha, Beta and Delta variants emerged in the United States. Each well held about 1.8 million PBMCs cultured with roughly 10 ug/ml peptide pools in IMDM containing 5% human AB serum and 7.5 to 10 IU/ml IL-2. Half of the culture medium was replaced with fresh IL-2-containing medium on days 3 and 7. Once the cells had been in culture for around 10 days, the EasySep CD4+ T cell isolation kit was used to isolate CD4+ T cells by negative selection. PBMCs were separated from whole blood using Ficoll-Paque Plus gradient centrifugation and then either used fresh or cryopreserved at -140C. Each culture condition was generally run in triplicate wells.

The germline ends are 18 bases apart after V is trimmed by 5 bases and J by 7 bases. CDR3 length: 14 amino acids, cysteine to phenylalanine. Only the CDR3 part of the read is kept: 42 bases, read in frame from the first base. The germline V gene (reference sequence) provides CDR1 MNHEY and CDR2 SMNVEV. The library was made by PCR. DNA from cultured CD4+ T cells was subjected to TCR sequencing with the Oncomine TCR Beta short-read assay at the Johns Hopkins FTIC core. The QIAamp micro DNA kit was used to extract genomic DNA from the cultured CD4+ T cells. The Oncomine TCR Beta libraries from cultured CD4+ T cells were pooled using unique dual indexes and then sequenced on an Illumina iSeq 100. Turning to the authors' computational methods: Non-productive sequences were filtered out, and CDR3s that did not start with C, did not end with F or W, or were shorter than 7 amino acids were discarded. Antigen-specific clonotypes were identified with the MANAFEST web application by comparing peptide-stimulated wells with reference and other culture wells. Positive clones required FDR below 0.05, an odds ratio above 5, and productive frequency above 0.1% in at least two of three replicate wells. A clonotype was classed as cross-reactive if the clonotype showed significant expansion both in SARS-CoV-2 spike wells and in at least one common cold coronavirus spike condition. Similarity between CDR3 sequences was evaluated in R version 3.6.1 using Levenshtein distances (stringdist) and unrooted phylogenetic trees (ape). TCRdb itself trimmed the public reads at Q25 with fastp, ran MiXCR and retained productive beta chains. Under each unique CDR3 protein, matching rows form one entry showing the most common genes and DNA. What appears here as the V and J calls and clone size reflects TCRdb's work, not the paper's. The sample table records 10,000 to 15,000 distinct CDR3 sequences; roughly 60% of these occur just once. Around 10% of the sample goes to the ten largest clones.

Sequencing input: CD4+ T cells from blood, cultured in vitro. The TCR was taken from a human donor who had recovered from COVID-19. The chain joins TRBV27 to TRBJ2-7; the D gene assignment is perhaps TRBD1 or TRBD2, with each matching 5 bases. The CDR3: CASSTRDAAREQYF. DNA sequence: TGTGCCAGCAGTACCCGGGACGCAGCTCGGGAGCAGTACTTC.